These T cell receptor beta chains were read from a single sample in a study of blood T cell repertoires in COVID-19. The method was immunoSEQ multiplex PCR; TCRdb's version includes in-frame clones alone and lacks a portion of them. The sample has about 250,000 clones, around 85% seen once. Sequencing was performed on PBMCs or T cells enriched from blood (not recorded which). Source of these receptors: a woman between 45 and 60 years old with acute COVID-19. The CDR3 runs from the conserved cysteine through the conserved F or W. The order of the fields is V gene, clone size, J gene, D gene, CDR3 protein, CDR3 DNA. A D gene is named only where the DNA matches it firmly. A clone size is listed for some rows: how often the clone was seen (once, few, many), or a class if it is expanded.

V: TRBV7-3; size: .; J: TRBJ2-3; D: .; CDR3: CASSSHPGDTQYF; DNA: TGTGCCAGCAGCTCCCACCCCGGGGATACGCAGTATTTT
V: TRBV10-2; size: .; J: TRBJ2-1; D: .; CDR3: CASSPTREQFF; DNA: TGCGCCAGCTCCCCGACTCGAGAGCAGTTCTTC
V: TRBV5-1; size: .; J: TRBJ1-6; D: .; CDR3: CASSPEQGRTYNSPLHF; DNA: TGCGCCAGCAGCCCAGAACAGGGAAGGACCTATAATTCACCCCTCCACTTT
V: TRBV11-3; size: .; J: TRBJ2-1; D: TRBD2; CDR3: CASSSKGAGGNEQFF; DNA: TGTGCCAGCAGCTCGAAGGGAGCGGGGGGGAATGAGCAGTTCTTC
V: TRBV27; size: .; J: TRBJ2-4; D: .; CDR3: CASSPLRAGKGKNIQYF; DNA: TGTGCCAGCAGTCCCCTCCGGGCGGGTAAGGGCAAAAACATTCAGTACTTC
V: TRBV7-6; size: once; J: TRBJ1-6; D: TRBD1; CDR3: CASSPKRTGSNSPLHF; DNA: TGTGCCAGCAGCCCAAAGCGGACAGGGTCTAACTCACCCCTCCACTTT
V: TRBV4-1; size: .; J: TRBJ1-1; D: .; CDR3: CASEGGGTTEAFF; DNA: TGCGCCAGCGAAGGCGGGGGGACCACTGAAGCTTTCTTT
V: TRBV5-1; size: .; J: TRBJ1-2; D: TRBD1; CDR3: CASSPETGVGGYTF; DNA: TGCGCCAGCAGCCCAGAGACAGGGGTGGGGGGCTACACCTTC
V: TRBV4-1; size: .; J: TRBJ1-1; D: TRBD1; CDR3: CASSQPDRGGTEAFF; DNA: TGCGCCAGCAGCCAACCGGACAGGGGAGGCACTGAAGCTTTCTTT
V: TRBV11-2; size: .; J: TRBJ1-2; D: TRBD1; CDR3: CASSLGQGANYGYTF; DNA: TGTGCCAGCAGCTTAGGACAGGGGGCGAACTATGGCTACACCTTC
V: TRBV18; size: .; J: TRBJ1-1; D: .; CDR3: CASSPRGNTEAFF; DNA: TGTGCCAGCTCACCACGAGGGAACACTGAAGCTTTCTTT
V: TRBV3-1/TRBV3-2; size: .; J: TRBJ2-7; D: TRBD2; CDR3: CASSRASGTYEQYF; DNA: TGTGCCAGCAGCCGCGCTAGCGGTACCTACGAGCAGTACTTC
V: TRBV23-1; size: few; J: TRBJ2-7; D: TRBD1; CDR3: CASSNLRGIPYEQYF; DNA: TGCGCCAGCTCTAACCTCAGGGGGATCCCCTACGAGCAGTACTTC
V: TRBV27; size: .; J: TRBJ1-1; D: TRBD1; CDR3: CASSLGQGSNTEAFF; DNA: TGTGCCAGCAGTTTGGGACAGGGTTCGAACACTGAAGCTTTCTTT
V: TRBV3-1/TRBV3-2; size: .; J: TRBJ1-2; D: .; CDR3: CASSSRREYYGYTF; DNA: TGTGCCAGCAGCTCCAGACGGGAGTACTATGGCTACACCTTC
V: TRBV4-3; size: .; J: TRBJ2-1; D: .; CDR3: CASSQFLGGYNEQFF; DNA: TGCGCCAGCAGCCAATTTCTAGGAGGTTACAATGAGCAGTTCTTC
V: TRBV7-7; size: .; J: TRBJ2-5; D: TRBD2; CDR3: CASSLATSGVETQYF; DNA: TGTGCTAGCAGCTTAGCGACTAGCGGGGTAGAGACCCAGTACTTC
V: TRBV6-5; size: .; J: TRBJ1-2; D: .; CDR3: CASSYADYGYTF; DNA: TGTGCCAGCAGTTACGCGGACTATGGCTACACCTTC
V: TRBV7-2; size: .; J: TRBJ2-3; D: TRBD1; CDR3: CASSLTGGFGDTQYF; DNA: TGTGCCAGCAGCTTGACAGGGGGTTTTGGAGATACGCAGTATTTT
V: TRBV19; size: .; J: TRBJ1-5; D: .; CDR3: CASSMRESNQPQHF; DNA: TGTGCCAGTAGTATGAGGGAGAGCAATCAGCCCCAGCATTTT
V: TRBV7-2; size: .; J: TRBJ2-5; D: .; CDR3: CASSFSGAGTQYF; DNA: TGTGCCAGCAGCTTCTCTGGGGCCGGGACCCAGTACTTC
V: TRBV9; size: .; J: TRBJ2-6; D: TRBD1; CDR3: CASSAGGTGSGANVLTF; DNA: TGTGCCAGCAGCGCCGGAGGGACAGGCTCTGGGGCCAACGTCCTGACTTTC
V: TRBV7-9; size: .; J: TRBJ2-2; D: .; CDR3: CASSLRGKSVTGELFF; DNA: TGTGCCAGCAGCCTACGGGGGAAAAGCGTCACCGGGGAGCTGTTTTTT
V: TRBV4-1; size: .; J: TRBJ2-5; D: TRBD2; CDR3: CASSQEAAGGYETQYF; DNA: TGCGCCAGCAGCCAAGAAGCAGCGGGGGGATATGAGACCCAGTACTTC
V: TRBV19; size: .; J: TRBJ2-5; D: .; CDR3: CASSHPTSQETQYF; DNA: TGTGCCAGTAGTCATCCGACTAGCCAAGAGACCCAGTACTTC
V: TRBV27; size: .; J: TRBJ1-5; D: .; CDR3: CASSLSMAGQPQHF; DNA: TGTGCCAGCAGTTTATCAATGGCGGGTCAGCCCCAGCATTTT
V: TRBV30; size: .; J: TRBJ1-2; D: .; CDR3: CAWTDRQFYGYTF; DNA: TGTGCCTGGACCGATCGACAGTTCTATGGCTACACCTTC
V: TRBV14; size: .; J: TRBJ2-1; D: TRBD2; CDR3: CASSQELAGDNEQFF; DNA: TGTGCCAGCAGCCAAGAACTAGCGGGGGACAATGAGCAGTTCTTC
V: TRBV7-8; size: once; J: TRBJ2-7; D: .; CDR3: CASSRPGSYEQYF; DNA: TGTGCCAGCAGCCGCCCGGGTTCCTACGAGCAGTACTTC
V: TRBV27; size: few; J: TRBJ1-1; D: .; CDR3: CASSFLDFTEAFF; DNA: TGTGCCAGCAGCTTTCTGGACTTCACTGAAGCTTTCTTT
V: TRBV10-3; size: .; J: TRBJ2-7; D: TRBD1; CDR3: CAISVTRDRGTYEQYF; DNA: TGTGCCATCAGTGTAACCCGGGACAGGGGGACCTACGAGCAGTACTTC
V: TRBV5-1; size: .; J: TRBJ1-1; D: .; CDR3: CASSEVAGFGAEAFF; DNA: TGCGCCAGCAGCGAAGTCGCGGGGTTTGGGGCTGAAGCTTTCTTT
V: TRBV7-8; size: .; J: TRBJ2-1; D: TRBD2; CDR3: CASSLAGLAGGEQFF; DNA: TGTGCCAGCAGCTTAGCTGGACTAGCGGGGGGTGAGCAGTTCTTC
V: TRBV6-5; size: .; J: TRBJ2-7; D: TRBD1; CDR3: CASSLTGVGYEQYF; DNA: TGTGCCAGCAGCTTGACAGGGGTAGGCTACGAGCAGTACTTC
V: TRBV5-4; size: .; J: TRBJ2-7; D: .; CDR3: CASSVTQEGEQYF; DNA: TGTGCCAGCAGCGTAACGCAGGAAGGTGAGCAGTACTTC
V: TRBV3-1/TRBV3-2; size: .; J: TRBJ2-1; D: TRBD2; CDR3: CASSPSGGGQFF; DNA: TGTGCCAGCAGCCCCTCTGGGGGGGGGCAGTTCTTC
V: TRBV6-5; size: .; J: TRBJ1-2; D: .; CDR3: CASVRREGGGYGYTF; DNA: TGTGCCAGCGTGAGGAGAGAAGGGGGGGGCTATGGCTACACCTTC
V: TRBV18; size: .; J: TRBJ1-2; D: TRBD1; CDR3: CASSPGTDHYGYTF; DNA: TGTGCCAGCTCACCAGGGACAGACCACTATGGCTACACCTTC
V: TRBV10-3; size: .; J: TRBJ2-1; D: .; CDR3: CAISDGGLRNEQFF; DNA: TGTGCCATCAGTGACGGGGGGCTCCGCAATGAGCAGTTCTTC
V: TRBV7-8; size: once; J: TRBJ2-1; D: .; CDR3: CASSSDFYNEQFF; DNA: TGTGCCAGCAGCTCGGACTTCTACAATGAGCAGTTCTTC
V: TRBV10-3; size: few; J: TRBJ1-1; D: .; CDR3: CAISASTVVRNTEAFF; DNA: TGTGCCATCAGTGCGTCGACAGTGGTACGGAACACTGAAGCTTTCTTT
V: TRBV29-1; size: .; J: TRBJ1-3; D: .; CDR3: CSVEVLSGNTIYF; DNA: TGCAGCGTTGAAGTTCTCTCTGGAAACACCATATATTTT
V: TRBV19; size: .; J: TRBJ1-2; D: TRBD1; CDR3: CASRLTGTPPGYTF; DNA: TGTGCCAGTAGGCTGACAGGGACCCCTCCTGGCTACACCTTC
V: TRBV7-2; size: .; J: TRBJ2-2; D: TRBD2; CDR3: CASSFPSGGADTGELFF; DNA: TGTGCCAGCAGCTTCCCTAGCGGGGGGGCCGACACCGGGGAGCTGTTTTTT
V: TRBV7-2; size: .; J: TRBJ2-7; D: TRBD2; CDR3: CASSLGTRITYEQYF; DNA: TGTGCCAGCAGCTTGGGGACTAGGATTACCTACGAGCAGTACTTC
V: TRBV6-5; size: .; J: TRBJ2-4; D: .; CDR3: CASSYNGIQYF; DNA: TGTGCCAGCAGTTACAACGGGATTCAGTACTTC
V: TRBV10-2; size: .; J: TRBJ2-3; D: .; CDR3: CATSTSTDTQYF; DNA: TGCGCCACGTCTACCAGCACAGATACGCAGTATTTT
V: TRBV12-3/TRBV12-4; size: .; J: TRBJ1-1; D: .; CDR3: CASRPGTRTEAFF; DNA: TGTGCCAGCAGACCCGGGACACGGACTGAAGCTTTCTTT
V: TRBV7-2; size: .; J: TRBJ2-5; D: .; CDR3: CASSSDRTRETQYF; DNA: TGTGCCAGCAGCTCCGACAGGACCCGAGAGACCCAGTACTTC
V: TRBV5-1; size: .; J: TRBJ2-3; D: .; CDR3: CASSLGIAGDTQYF; DNA: TGCGCCAGCAGCTTGGGGATAGCAGGGGATACGCAGTATTTT
V: TRBV5-1; size: .; J: TRBJ2-7; D: .; CDR3: CATWGLPSSYEQYF; DNA: TGCGCCACCTGGGGGCTTCCAAGCTCCTACGAGCAGTACTTC
V: TRBV10-3; size: .; J: TRBJ1-5; D: .; CDR3: CAISEMARGQPQHF; DNA: TGTGCCATCAGTGAAATGGCCAGGGGACAGCCCCAGCATTTT
V: TRBV7-9; size: .; J: TRBJ1-2; D: TRBD1; CDR3: CASSLDRAHGYTF; DNA: TGTGCCAGCAGCTTGGACAGGGCGCATGGCTACACCTTC
V: TRBV28; size: few; J: TRBJ1-5; D: .; CDR3: CASFGSGGQSQPQHF; DNA: TGTGCCAGTTTTGGATCGGGGGGGCAGAGTCAGCCCCAGCATTTT
V: TRBV19; size: once; J: TRBJ2-1; D: TRBD2; CDR3: CASLAGAEQFF; DNA: TGTGCCAGTCTAGCGGGGGCTGAGCAGTTCTTC
V: TRBV29-1; size: .; J: TRBJ2-1; D: .; CDR3: CSVERGGPSYNEQFF; DNA: TGCAGCGTTGAAAGGGGGGGGCCCTCCTACAATGAGCAGTTCTTC
V: TRBV10-1; size: .; J: TRBJ1-1; D: TRBD1; CDR3: CASTRDRDTEAFF; DNA: TGCGCCAGCACCCGGGACAGGGACACTGAAGCTTTCTTT
V: TRBV15; size: .; J: TRBJ1-3; D: .; CDR3: CATSLESISGNTIYF; DNA: TGTGCCACCAGCTTGGAGTCTATCTCTGGAAACACCATATATTTT
V: TRBV5-4; size: .; J: TRBJ1-1; D: .; CDR3: CASSNGGWAEAFF; DNA: TGTGCCAGCAGCAACGGCGGGTGGGCTGAAGCTTTCTTT
V: TRBV6-1; size: .; J: TRBJ2-4; D: .; CDR3: CASSENAQGGIQYF; DNA: TGTGCCAGCAGTGAAAATGCGCAGGGGGGCATTCAGTACTTC